This TCR beta chain was identified in a study of blood T cell repertoires in COVID-19. Study details: The United States, Italy and Spain supplied acute and convalescent COVID-19 samples. Sources were T cells, B-cell-depleted T cells, or PBMCs; the material itself was cDNA or gDNA.

This clone has a single count. Trimming left V 2 bases short and J 4 bases short, with 11 bases between. The V gene's germline CDR1 is MDHEN and CDR2 SYDVKM. CDR3 length: 14 amino acids. Methods used by the authors: Using reference gene primer amplification, nucleated cell counts were estimated. The protocol was immunoSEQ multiplex PCR, while the TCRdb copy is restricted to in-frame clones and leaves out a portion. Clone size and V and J calls were adopted from that table, with D and trimming inferred from the DNA. The table has approximately 46,000 clones, approximately 90% seen once; the top ten hold 3.7%.

This TCR was sampled from a human donor in a cohort sampled during active COVID-19. This chain links TRBV28 with TRBJ1-2; D gene unclear. Material: peripheral blood. In nucleotides, the CDR3 is TGTGCCAGCAGTTTAAGTCCGGGTACCTATGGCTACACCTTC. Amino acids: CASSLSPGTYGYTF.